These 22 T cell receptor beta chains originate from one sample sequenced in a study of read filtering for tumor transcriptome and immune sequencing. Molecular barcoded adaptors covering alpha/delta and beta/gamma chains were used on 400 ng RNA. One entry per CDR3 protein results from TCRdb running MiXCR on the reads. The sample includes approximately 62,000 distinct CDR3 sequences, roughly 20% of them seen just once. Sequencing was performed on a population of CD138-negative cells sorted from bone marrow. These receptors originate from a donor at least 40 years old with multiple myeloma.

This sequence joins TRBV20-1 and TRBJ1-2; 7 positions match TRBD1. This CDR3 region has 12 residues. J was trimmed by 4 bases and V by 6 bases; bases with no gene match: 5. The germline CDR1 and CDR2 sequences are DFQATT and SNEGSKA (reference sequence). CDR3 sequence: CSANDRAYGYTF. The DNA of the CDR3 is TGCAGTGCGAACGACAGGGCCTATGGCTACACCTTC.

This clonotype was recorded many times. The chain has TRBV29-1 and TRBJ2-3; 12 positions match TRBD2. Germline trimming cut 7 bases from V and 4 bases from J; bases unmatched to any gene: 9. This CDR3 has 15 amino acids. CDR1 and CDR2 (germline): SQVTM, ANQGSEA. The CDR3 here is CSGGLAGPGADTQYF. The CDR3 DNA is TGCAGCGGCGGACTAGCGGGACCGGGGGCAGATACGCAGTATTTT.

The sample holds many counts of this clonotype. V usage is TRBV7-9 and J usage is TRBJ2-4; D is unclear. Between the trimmed V and J ends, which lost 3 bases and 13 bases, there was a span of 13 bases. The CDR3 runs 12 residues. The germline V gene has CDR1 SEHNR and CDR2 FQNEAQ (reference sequence). CDR3 region: CASSLIGRDQYF. The DNA for the CDR3 is TGTGCCAGCAGCTTGATTGGCCGTGACCAGTACTTC.

The chain recombines TRBV7-8 with TRBJ2-3; maybe TRBD2 (6 bases). V lost 5 bases, J lost 5 bases, and 14 bases lay in between. The CDR3 consists of 14 residues. The germline V gene encodes CDR1 SGHVS and CDR2 FQNEAQ. For the CDR3, the DNA is TGTGCCAGCAGCCCTTCCGGGGGAAAAGATACGCAGTATTTT. Its translation is CASSPSGGKDTQYF.

This clonotype was observed at least ten times. The chain uses TRBV20-1 and TRBJ2-3; TRBD2 matches 7 bases. This CDR3 is built from 14 residues. Looked up from germline, CDR1 is DFQATT and CDR2 is SNEGSKA (reference sequence). CDR3 bases: TGCAGCAGCCCAAGGGAGGGTGTAACAGATACGCAGTATTTT. Translating it yields CSSPREGVTDTQYF.

Relative to its sample, this clonotype is medium-sized. The gene calls are TRBV14 and TRBJ2-2; D possibly matches TRBD1 or TRBD2 (5 bases each). There are 17 residues in the CDR3. V was pared by 0 bases and J by 6 bases, with 17 bases between. The germline V gene has CDR1 SGHDN and CDR2 FVKESK. CDR3 residues: CASSQDRPGPSSGELFF. DNA of the CDR3: TGTGCCAGCAGCCAAGATCGGCCGGGACCGAGTTCCGGGGAGCTGTTTTTT.

Ten or more counts support this clonotype. The V call is TRBV7-2, the J call TRBJ2-7; 8 bases match TRBD2. Trimming at V came to 5 bases and at J to 4 bases, leaving 7 bases not matched to a gene. CDR1 and CDR2 from the germline V gene are SGHTA and FQGNSA. The CDR3 runs 14 residues. The CDR3 is CASSESGGAYEQYF. The DNA for the CDR3 is TGTGCCAGCAGCGAGAGCGGGGGTGCTTACGAGCAGTACTTC.

This clonotype was observed many times. V usage is TRBV7-2 and J usage is TRBJ2-7; the D is unclear. The germline CDR1 and CDR2 sequences are SGHTA and FQGNSA. Trimming took off 1 base at V and 1 base at J, with 5 bases between the two ends. CDR3 size: 13 residues. The CDR3 region is CASSLDGSYEQYF. CDR3 DNA sequence: TGTGCCAGCAGCTTAGACGGTTCCTACGAGCAGTACTTC.

This clonotype was observed many times. The CDR3, as DNA: TGTGCCAGCAGCCAAGCTTTCAGGACAGCGGCCGCTTTCTTT. Amino acid sequence: CASSQAFRTAAAFF. The J gene is TRBJ1-1, the V gene TRBV14; D might be TRBD1 (6 bases). Trimming shortened V by 1 base and J by 11 bases, and 17 bases separated the two germline ends. From germline, CDR1 is SGHDN and CDR2 FVKESK. The CDR3 covers 14 residues.

This clonotype has a count of ten or more. The rearrangement uses TRBV7-9 and TRBJ2-1, with 7 bases lining up with TRBD2. This CDR3 region has 18 residues. After removal of 5 bases from V and 9 bases from J, the junction contained 22 bases not matched to a gene. The germline V gene has CDR1 SEHNR and CDR2 FQNEAQ (reference sequence). The CDR3 sequence is CASSPARSLSAGEVEQFF. CDR3 in DNA: TGTGCCAGCAGCCCAGCGAGGTCCTTGTCGGCGGGAGAGGTTGAGCAGTTCTTC.

In its sample, this clonotype was seen many times. The gene calls are TRBV29-1 and TRBJ2-2; D might be TRBD1 or TRBD2, each matching 6 bases. The V gene's germline CDR1 is SQVTM and CDR2 ANQGSEA. There are 13 residues in the CDR3. With 3 bases removed from V and 6 bases from J, the gap between germline ends came to 11 bases. CDR3 region: CSVDPGGPGELFF. CDR3 DNA: TGCAGCGTTGATCCCGGGGGCCCCGGGGAGCTGTTTTTT.

In its sample, this clonotype was seen once. A far larger clone differs by one base, so this is likely a read error. This sequence joins TRBV7-3 and TRBJ1-4; D might be TRBD1 (5 bases). This CDR3 has 16 residues. Germline V CDR1 and CDR2: SGHTA, FQGTGA. The CDR3 spells CASSLSLAGGEDTLYF. The CDR3 DNA sequence: TGTGCCAGCAGCTTAAGCCTAGCGGGGGGGGAGGATACGCTGTATTTT. The variable domain in full, completed from reference TRBV7-3 and TRBJ1-4, reads GAGVSQTPSNKVTEKGKYVELRCDPISGHTALYWYRQSLGQGPEFLIYFQGTGAADDSGLPNDRFFAVRPEGSVSTLKIQRTERGDSAVYLCASSLSLAGGEDTLYFGSGTQLSVL.

This clonotype was picked up many times. The V gene is TRBV29-1, the J gene TRBJ2-1; TRBD2 matches at 16 bases. The CDR3 consists of 14 residues. CDR1 SQVTM and CDR2 ANQGSEA come from the germline V gene. The trim removed 3 bases at V and 15 bases at J, leaving 8 bases unmatched. The CDR3 nucleotides read TGCAGCGTTGATCCGTCCGGGACTAGCGGGAGGGTGTTCTTC. This translates into CSVDPSGTSGRVFF.

This clonotype was observed at least ten times. The V and J genes are TRBV4-1 and TRBJ1-2, with no clear D. The CDR3 totals 14 residues. V dropped 2 bases and J dropped 1 base, with 8 bases sitting between them. Germline values: CDR1 MGHRA, CDR2 YSYEKL. Here the CDR3 DNA reads TGCGCCAGCAGCCAACCGTGGCATAACTATGGCTACACCTTC. Translation: CASSQPWHNYGYTF.

Comment on this clonotype: This clone may be a read error of a much larger clone one base away. This chain joins TRBV27 and TRBJ1-1; D is ambiguous. The CDR3 sequence is 14 residues long. Per the germline V gene, CDR1 is MNHEY and CDR2 is SMNVEV (reference sequence). DNA of the CDR3: TGTGCCATCAGTTTCGGGAGGAGGAACACTGAAGCTTTCTTT. It codes for CAISFGRRNTEAFF.

This clonotype was seen ten or more times. The chain employs TRBV2 and TRBJ2-5; no clear D gene. Germline CDR1 is SNHLY and CDR2 is FYNNEI. With 6 bases removed from V and 5 bases from J, the gap between germline ends came to 13 bases. This CDR3 spans 13 amino acids. The CDR3 DNA sequence: TGTGCCAGCAGGACGACGTTTGAGGAGACCCAGTACTTC. This gives the protein CASRTTFEETQYF.

This clonotype has a count of ten or more. The chain joins TRBV13 to TRBJ2-7; TRBD1 aligns across 8 bases. The V gene's germline CDR1 is PRHDT and CDR2 FYEKMQ (reference sequence). This CDR3 has 13 residues. V was clipped by 5 bases and J by 2 bases; unmatched bases: 2. The DNA for the CDR3 is TGTGCCAGCAGCGACAGGGGCACCTACGAGCAGTACTTC. Residues: CASSDRGTYEQYF.

This clonotype was counted a few times. V and J are TRBV5-1 and TRBJ2-1, with 13 bases lining up with TRBD2. The V gene end was trimmed by 6 bases and the J gene end by 7 bases; junction bases not matched to a gene: 10. The CDR3 is made up of 16 amino acids. Per germline, CDR1 SGHRS and CDR2 YFSETQ. The CDR3 DNA reads TGCGCCAGCACCGGACTAGCGGGGGCCTCGTTTAATGAGCAGTTCTTC. Protein product: CASTGLAGASFNEQFF. The variable domain in full, completed from reference TRBV5-1 and TRBJ2-1, reads KAGVTQTPRYLIKTRGQQVTLSCSPISGHRSVSWYQQTPGQGLQFLFEYFSETQRNKGNFPGRFSGRQFSNSRSEMNVSTLELGDSALYLCASTGLAGASFNEQFFGPGTRLTVL.

As regards this clonotype: With only one base between it and a far larger clone, this is likely a read error. The conserved phenylalanine or tryptophan normally closing the CDR3 is absent here, so this likely arose from a read error. The CDR3 coding sequence is TGTGCCAGCAGTTACGAGTTTTGGGAGCAGTTCCTC. Its translation is CASSYEFWEQFL. The J gene is TRBJ2-1, the V gene TRBV12-3 or TRBV12-4; D is unclear. The CDR3 extends over 12 amino acids. V shed 4 bases and J shed 10 bases, with 11 bases lying between them.

This clonotype appeared a few times. The chain is built from TRBV28 and TRBJ2-7; 12 bases align to TRBD2. Germline V gene lookup returns CDR1 MDHEN and CDR2 SYDVKM. The CDR3 is 14 residues long. The V gene end was trimmed by 3 bases and the J gene end by 12 bases; junction bases not matched to a gene: 9. The CDR3 region has the DNA TGTGCCAGCAGTTTGAGCACTAGCGGGGGGCACCGGTACTTC. It is translated as CASSLSTSGGHRYF.

This clonotype was counted between two and nine times. An end of the junction differs from the germline gene, which may be a read error. V gene TRBV6-5 combines with J gene TRBJ2-7; 8 bases line up with TRBD1. The CDR3 has 18 residues. Germline V gene lookup returns CDR1 MNHEY and CDR2 SVGAGI. The CDR3 reads CASSYSLPGQGFSYEQHF. In nucleotides, the CDR3 is TGTGCCAGCAGTTACTCTCTTCCAGGACAGGGTTTCTCCTACGAGCAGCACTTC.

This clonotype was detected many times. This chain uses TRBV7-2 with TRBJ2-3; 7 bases agree with TRBD2. Losses at the gene ends were 5 bases for V and 2 bases for J; bases not matched to a gene: 10. The CDR3 is made up of 16 amino acids. CDR1 is SGHTA and CDR2 is FQGNSA in the germline V gene. The CDR3 sequence is CASSATSAANTDTQYF. Written as DNA, the CDR3 is TGTGCCAGCAGCGCCACTAGCGCGGCGAACACAGATACGCAGTATTTT.